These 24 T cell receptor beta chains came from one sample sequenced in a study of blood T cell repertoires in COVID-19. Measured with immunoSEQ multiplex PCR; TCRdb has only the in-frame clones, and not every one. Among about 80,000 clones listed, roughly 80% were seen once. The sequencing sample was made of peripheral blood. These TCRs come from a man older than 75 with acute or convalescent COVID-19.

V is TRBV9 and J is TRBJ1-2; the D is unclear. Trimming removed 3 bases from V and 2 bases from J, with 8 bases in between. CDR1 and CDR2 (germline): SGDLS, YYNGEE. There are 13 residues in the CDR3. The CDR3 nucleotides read TGTGCCAGCAGCGGACACGCGAACTATGGCTACACCTTC. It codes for CASSGHANYGYTF.

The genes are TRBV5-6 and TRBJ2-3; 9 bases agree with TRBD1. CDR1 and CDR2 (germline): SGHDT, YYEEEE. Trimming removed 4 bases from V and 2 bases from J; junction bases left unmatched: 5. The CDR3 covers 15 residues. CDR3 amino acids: CASSDGTGFTDTQYF. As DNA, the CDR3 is TGTGCCAGCAGCGACGGGACAGGGTTCACAGATACGCAGTATTTT.

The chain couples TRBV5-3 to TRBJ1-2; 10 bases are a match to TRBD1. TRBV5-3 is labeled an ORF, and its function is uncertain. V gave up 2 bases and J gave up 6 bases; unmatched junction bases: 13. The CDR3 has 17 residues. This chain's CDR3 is CARSFAGQGIPKDGYTF. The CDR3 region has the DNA TGTGCCAGAAGCTTTGCGGGACAGGGGATCCCTAAAGATGGCTACACCTTC.

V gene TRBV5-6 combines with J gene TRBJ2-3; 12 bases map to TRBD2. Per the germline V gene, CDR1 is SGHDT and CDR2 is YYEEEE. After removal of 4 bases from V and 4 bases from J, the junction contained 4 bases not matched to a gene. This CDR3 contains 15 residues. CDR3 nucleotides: TGTGCCAGCAGCGTGGCTAGCGGGGGGGCAGATACGCAGTATTTT. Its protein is CASSVASGGADTQYF. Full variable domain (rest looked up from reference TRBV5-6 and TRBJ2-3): DAGVTQSPTHLIKTRGQQVTLRCSPKSGHDTVSWYQQALGQGPQFIFQYYEEEERQRGNFPDRFSGHQFPNYSSELNVNALLLGDSALYLCASSVASGGADTQYFGPGTRLTVL.

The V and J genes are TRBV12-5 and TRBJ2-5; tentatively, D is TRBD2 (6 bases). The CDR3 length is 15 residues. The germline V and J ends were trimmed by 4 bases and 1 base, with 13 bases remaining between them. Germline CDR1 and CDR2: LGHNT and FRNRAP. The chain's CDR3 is CASGSHSGAQETQYF. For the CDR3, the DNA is TGTGCTAGTGGTTCCCATAGCGGAGCCCAAGAGACCCAGTACTTC.

The CDR3 bases are TGTGCCAGCAGCGCCGGGTCCACAAGGAATGAGCAGTTCTTC. Amino acid sequence: CASSAGSTRNEQFF. The rearrangement joins TRBV5-4 to TRBJ2-1; D ambiguous. Germline lookup yields CDR1 SGHNT and CDR2 YYREEE (reference sequence). The ends were cut back, 4 bases at V and 7 bases at J, with 15 bases in the middle. There are 14 residues in the CDR3.

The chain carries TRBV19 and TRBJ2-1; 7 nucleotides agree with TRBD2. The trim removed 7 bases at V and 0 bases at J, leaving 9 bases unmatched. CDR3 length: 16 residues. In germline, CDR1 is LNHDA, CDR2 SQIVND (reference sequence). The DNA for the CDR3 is TGTGCCAGTACCAGGGACGGGACTACCTCCTACAATGAGCAGTTCTTC. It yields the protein CASTRDGTTSYNEQFF.

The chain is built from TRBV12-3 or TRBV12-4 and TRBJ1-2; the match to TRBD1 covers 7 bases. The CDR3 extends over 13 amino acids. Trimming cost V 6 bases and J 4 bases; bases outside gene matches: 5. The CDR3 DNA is TGTGCCAGCAGCTCAGACAGGGCCTATGGCTACACCTTC. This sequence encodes CASSSDRAYGYTF.

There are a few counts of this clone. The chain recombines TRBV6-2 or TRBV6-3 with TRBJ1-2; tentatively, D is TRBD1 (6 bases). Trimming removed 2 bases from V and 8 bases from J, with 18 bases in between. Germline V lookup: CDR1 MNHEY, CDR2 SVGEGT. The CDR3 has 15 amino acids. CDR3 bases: TGTGCCAGCAGTTACGGCGACACGGACAGAAAAGGCTACACCTTC. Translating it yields CASSYGDTDRKGYTF.

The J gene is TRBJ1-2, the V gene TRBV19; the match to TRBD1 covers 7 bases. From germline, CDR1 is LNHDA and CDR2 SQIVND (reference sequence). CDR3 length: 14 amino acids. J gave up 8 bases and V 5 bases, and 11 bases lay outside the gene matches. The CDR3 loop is CASSHRDSLTGYTF. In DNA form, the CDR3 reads TGTGCCAGTAGTCACCGGGACAGTCTAACCGGCTACACCTTC.

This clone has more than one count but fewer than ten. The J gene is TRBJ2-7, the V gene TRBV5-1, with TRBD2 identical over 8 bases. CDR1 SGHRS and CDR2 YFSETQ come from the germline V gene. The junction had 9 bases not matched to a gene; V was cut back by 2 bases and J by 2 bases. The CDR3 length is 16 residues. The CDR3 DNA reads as TGCGCCAGCAGCTTCCGGGCACTAGCGGATCCCTACGAGCAGTACTTC. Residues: CASSFRALADPYEQYF.

The CDR3 spells CASSLLTSGGAYEQYF. CDR3 sequence (DNA): TGTGCCAGCAGTTTACTGACTAGCGGGGGGGCCTACGAGCAGTACTTC. The V and J genes are TRBV6-6 and TRBJ2-7, with TRBD2 matching 14 bases. This CDR3 spans 16 amino acids. V shed 4 bases, J shed 2 bases, and the junction held 4 bases outside the gene matches. The germline CDR1 and CDR2 sequences are MNHNY and SVGAGI (reference sequence).

CDR3 in DNA: TGTGCCAGCAGTTACTCTTCTCCAGGGCGCACTGAAGCTTTCTTT. Translated, it gives CASSYSSPGRTEAFF. The V call is TRBV6-5, the J call TRBJ1-1; weak D call: TRBD1 (5 bases). The V end lost 0 bases, the J end lost 4 bases, and 12 bases lay between the germline ends. Germline CDR1 MNHEY, CDR2 SVGAGI. This CDR3 is 15 amino acids long.

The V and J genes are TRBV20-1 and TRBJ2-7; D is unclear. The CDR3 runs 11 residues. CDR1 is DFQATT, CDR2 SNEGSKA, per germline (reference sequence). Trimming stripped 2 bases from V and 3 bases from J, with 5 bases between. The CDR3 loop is CSARSVYEQYF. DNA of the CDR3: TGCAGTGCTAGATCCGTCTACGAGCAGTACTTC.

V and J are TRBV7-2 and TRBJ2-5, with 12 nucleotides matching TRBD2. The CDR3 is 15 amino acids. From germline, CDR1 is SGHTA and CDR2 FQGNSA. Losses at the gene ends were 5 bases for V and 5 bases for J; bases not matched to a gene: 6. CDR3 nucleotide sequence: TGTGCCAGCAGCGCTAGCGGGGGGGCCGGTGAGACCCAGTACTTC. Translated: CASSASGGAGETQYF.

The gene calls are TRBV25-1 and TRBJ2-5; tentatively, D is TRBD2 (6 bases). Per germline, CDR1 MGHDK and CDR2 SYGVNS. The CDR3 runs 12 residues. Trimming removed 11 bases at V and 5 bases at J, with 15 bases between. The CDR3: CASGRRGETQYF. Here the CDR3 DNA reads TGTGCCTCCGGACGGAGGGGCGAGACCCAGTACTTC.

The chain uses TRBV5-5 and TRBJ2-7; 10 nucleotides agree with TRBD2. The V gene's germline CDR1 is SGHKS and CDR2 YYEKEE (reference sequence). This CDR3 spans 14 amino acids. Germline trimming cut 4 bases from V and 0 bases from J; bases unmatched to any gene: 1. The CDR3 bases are TGTGCCAGCAGCGTAGCGGGGGGCTCCTACGAGCAGTACTTC. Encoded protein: CASSVAGGSYEQYF.

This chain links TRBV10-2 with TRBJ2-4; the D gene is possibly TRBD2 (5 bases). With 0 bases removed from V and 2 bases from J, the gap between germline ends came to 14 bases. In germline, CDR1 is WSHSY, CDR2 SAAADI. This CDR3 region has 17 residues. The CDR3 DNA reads TGCGCCAGCAGTGAGTCGTTTTCCCTCGGGACCAAAAACATTCAGTACTTC. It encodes CASSESFSLGTKNIQYF.

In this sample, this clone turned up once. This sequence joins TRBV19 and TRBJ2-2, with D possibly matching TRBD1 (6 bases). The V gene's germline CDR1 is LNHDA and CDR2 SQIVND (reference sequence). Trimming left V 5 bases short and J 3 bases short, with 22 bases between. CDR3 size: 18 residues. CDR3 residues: CASSPGPGQPIYTGELFF. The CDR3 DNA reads TGTGCCAGTAGTCCCGGGCCTGGACAGCCAATCTACACCGGGGAGCTGTTTTTT.

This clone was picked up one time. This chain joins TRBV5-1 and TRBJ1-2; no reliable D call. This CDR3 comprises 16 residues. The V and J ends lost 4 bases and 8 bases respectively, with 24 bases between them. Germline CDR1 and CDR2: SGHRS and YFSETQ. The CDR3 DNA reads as TGCGCCAGCAGCGCCGACGGGATCCCGGCCTGGGAGGGCTACACCTTC. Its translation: CASSADGIPAWEGYTF.

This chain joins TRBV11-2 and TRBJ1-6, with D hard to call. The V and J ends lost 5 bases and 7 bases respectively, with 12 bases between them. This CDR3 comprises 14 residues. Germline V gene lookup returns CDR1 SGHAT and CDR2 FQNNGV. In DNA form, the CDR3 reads TGTGCCAGCAGCGTTAATGACGGGAATTCACCCCTCCACTTT. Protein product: CASSVNDGNSPLHF.

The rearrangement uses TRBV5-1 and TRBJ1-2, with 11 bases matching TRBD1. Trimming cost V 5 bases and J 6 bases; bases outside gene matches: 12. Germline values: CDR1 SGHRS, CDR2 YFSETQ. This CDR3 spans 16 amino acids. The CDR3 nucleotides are TGCGCCAGCAGGTTCAATCCGGGGACAGGGGGGAATGGCTACACCTTC. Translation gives CASRFNPGTGGNGYTF. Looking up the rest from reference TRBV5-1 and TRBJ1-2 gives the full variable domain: KAGVTQTPRYLIKTRGQQVTLSCSPISGHRSVSWYQQTPGQGLQFLFEYFSETQRNKGNFPGRFSGRQFSNSRSEMNVSTLELGDSALYLCASRFNPGTGGNGYTFGSGTRLTVV.

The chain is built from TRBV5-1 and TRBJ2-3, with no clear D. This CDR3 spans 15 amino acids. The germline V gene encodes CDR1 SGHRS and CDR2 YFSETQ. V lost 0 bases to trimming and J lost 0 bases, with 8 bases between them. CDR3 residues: CASSLGRTSTDTQYF. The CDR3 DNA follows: TGCGCCAGCAGCTTGGGTAGAACTAGCACAGATACGCAGTATTTT.

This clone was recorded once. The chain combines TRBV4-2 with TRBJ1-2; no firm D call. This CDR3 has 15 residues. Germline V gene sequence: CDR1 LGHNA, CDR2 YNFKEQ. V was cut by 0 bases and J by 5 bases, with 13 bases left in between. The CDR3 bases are TGTGCCAGCAGCCAAGATGCGGGAATTCGATATGGCTACACCTTC. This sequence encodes CASSQDAGIRYGYTF.